A single sample gave rise to the 29 T cell receptor beta chains below, sequenced in a study of CD8 T cells in ankylosing spondylitis. Study results and caveats: It appeared that ankylosing spondylitis blood was characterized by a TCR beta motif of fewer than 10 highly homologous variants.

TCRdb called the 5' RACE reads again in MiXCR, with one record for every CDR3 protein. This sample yields around 890,000 distinct CDR3 sequences, of which approximately 12% are seen a single time; approximately 0.51% belongs to the top ten. No cognate antigen is known for these TCRs. Source material: blood, either unsorted or a sorted T cell fraction (not recorded which). These receptors were collected from a male donor with ankylosing spondylitis.

This clonotype was found many times. This sequence joins TRBV6-1 and TRBJ1-1; D is possibly TRBD1 (6 bases). The CDR3 sequence is 14 residues long. With 6 bases removed from V and 3 bases from J, the gap between germline ends came to 14 bases. Germline values: CDR1 MNHNS, CDR2 SASEGT. Here the CDR3 DNA reads TGTGCCAGCAGGTCCAGGGGAGGGGACACTGAAGCTTTCTTT. It encodes CASRSRGGDTEAFF.

Many counts were recorded for this clonotype. The chain recombines TRBV7-2 with TRBJ1-5; 8 bases agree with TRBD1. There are 14 residues in the CDR3. Looked up from germline, CDR1 is SGHTA and CDR2 is FQGNSA. The trim removed 2 bases at V and 5 bases at J, leaving 2 bases unmatched. CDR3 nucleotide sequence: TGTGCCAGCAGCTTAAAGACAGGGGATCAGCCCCAGCATTTT. It encodes CASSLKTGDQPQHF.

This clonotype was seen only a few times. The V call is TRBV10-3, the J call TRBJ1-1; 8 nucleotides match TRBD1. J was trimmed by 4 bases and V by 11 bases; bases with no gene match: 9. Germline V CDR1 and CDR2: ENHRY, SYGVKD. There are 13 residues in the CDR3. The CDR3 region is CASGQGGGTEAFF. The CDR3 nucleotides are TGTGCCTCCGGACAGGGAGGGGGCACTGAAGCTTTCTTT.

The V and J genes are TRBV9 and TRBJ2-5; D remains unclear. The CDR3 loop spans 13 amino acids. V was shortened by 0 bases and J by 2 bases, with 5 bases between the two germline ends. Germline values: CDR1 SGDLS, CDR2 YYNGEE. This CDR3 reads CASSVDAQETQYF. The CDR3 coding sequence is TGTGCCAGCAGCGTAGACGCTCAAGAGACCCAGTACTTC. Looking up the rest from reference TRBV9 and TRBJ2-5 gives the full variable domain: DSGVTQTPKHLITATGQRVTLRCSPRSGDLSVYWYQQSLDQGLQFLIQYYNGEERAKGNILERFSAQQFPDLHSELNLSSLELGDSALYFCASSVDAQETQYFGPGTRLLVL.

At least ten counts were recorded for this clonotype. The chain links TRBV7-8 to TRBJ1-2; TRBD1 agrees at 7 bases. This CDR3 has 17 amino acids. Germline V gene lookup returns CDR1 SGHVS and CDR2 FQNEAQ. V gave up 0 bases and J gave up 5 bases; unmatched junction bases: 12. The CDR3 reads CASSLAVRTGVVYGYTF. CDR3 sequence (DNA): TGTGCCAGCAGCTTAGCGGTCCGGACAGGCGTGGTGTATGGCTACACCTTC.

The V gene is TRBV5-1, the J gene TRBJ2-7; 8 positions agree with TRBD1. CDR1 is SGHRS and CDR2 is YFSETQ in the germline V gene. The trim removed 3 bases at V and 9 bases at J, leaving 14 bases unmatched. The CDR3 runs 15 residues. The CDR3 bases are TGCGCCAGCAGCTCAACCACCGGGACAGGAGACGTGCAGTACTTC. Encoded protein: CASSSTTGTGDVQYF.

This chain uses TRBV29-1 with TRBJ2-5; tentatively, D is TRBD1 (6 bases). Germline CDR1 SQVTM, CDR2 ANQGSEA. This CDR3 is 11 amino acids long. The ends were cut back, 8 bases at V and 5 bases at J, with 12 bases in the middle. The CDR3 coding sequence is TGCAGCTCACAGGGCGGGGAGACCCAGTACTTC. It translates to CSSQGGETQYF.

The chain employs TRBV20-1 and TRBJ2-4; D remains ambiguous. Trimming left V 0 bases short and J 2 bases short, with 5 bases between. The germline V gene encodes CDR1 DFQATT and CDR2 SNEGSKA (reference sequence). There are 13 residues in the CDR3. In DNA form, the CDR3 reads TGCAGTGCTAGAGAACTGACCAAAAACATTCAGTACTTC. Its protein is CSARELTKNIQYF.

In its sample, this clonotype was seen a few times. V and J are TRBV12-3 or TRBV12-4 and TRBJ1-5; D possibly corresponds to TRBD1 (5 bases). Trimming removed 6 bases from V and 2 bases from J, with 14 bases in between. CDR3 length: 15 residues. Here the CDR3 reads CASSSLGDRNQPQHF. DNA for the CDR3: TGTGCCAGCAGCTCCCTGGGGGATCGCAATCAGCCCCAGCATTTT.

This clonotype was seen a few times. The chain recombines TRBV20-1 with TRBJ2-3, with 7 bases that match TRBD1. This CDR3 is built from 15 residues. Germline-derived CDR1 and CDR2 are DFQATT and SNEGSKA (reference sequence). The ends lost 0 bases at V and 2 bases at J; junction bases unmatched: 5. This chain's CDR3 is CSARDVDRHTDTQYF. The CDR3 coding sequence is TGCAGTGCTAGAGACGTGGACAGGCACACAGATACGCAGTATTTT.

This rearrangement joins TRBV20-1 to TRBJ2-3; possibly TRBD1 or TRBD2 for D (6 bases each). The CDR3 runs 15 residues. The V gene lost 4 bases and the J gene lost 0 bases, with 14 bases spanning the gap. The germline V gene encodes CDR1 DFQATT and CDR2 SNEGSKA (reference sequence). CDR3 amino acids: CSATGAGPSTDTQYF. The CDR3 bases are TGCAGTGCTACGGGGGCAGGGCCTAGCACAGATACGCAGTATTTT.

This clonotype was seen a few times. This rearrangement joins TRBV19 to TRBJ1-5; D is undetermined. The CDR3 length is 12 residues. V lost 2 bases to trimming and J lost 9 bases, with 8 bases between them. CDR1 is LNHDA and CDR2 is SQIVND in the germline V gene (reference sequence). Written as DNA, the CDR3 is TGTGCCAGTAGTATACCGTCAGGGCCCCAGCATTTT. It is translated as CASSIPSGPQHF.

The chain recombines TRBV27 with TRBJ1-6; D is unclear. Germline V gene lookup returns CDR1 MNHEY and CDR2 SMNVEV (reference sequence). Trimming removed 8 bases at V and 5 bases at J, with 10 bases between. This CDR3 spans 13 amino acids. The CDR3 sequence is CASRGFDNSPLHF. In nucleotides, the CDR3 is TGTGCCAGCCGGGGTTTCGATAATTCACCCCTCCACTTT.

This clonotype was found a few times. The chain recombines TRBV5-1 with TRBJ2-1; tentatively, D is TRBD1 or TRBD2 (5 bases each). The CDR3 contains 15 residues. In germline, CDR1 is SGHRS, CDR2 YFSETQ. With 2 bases removed from V and 0 bases from J, the gap between germline ends came to 9 bases. As DNA, the CDR3 is TGCGCCAGCAGCTTATACGGGGCCTCCTACAATGAGCAGTTCTTC. It translates to CASSLYGASYNEQFF.

CDR3 in amino acids: CASGKDGLTTDTQYF. The DNA of the CDR3 is TGCGCCAGCGGTAAGGACGGCCTAACTACAGATACGCAGTATTTT. The chain uses TRBV5-1 and TRBJ2-3; D unresolved. V was pared by 7 bases and J by 3 bases, with 18 bases between. Per germline, CDR1 SGHRS and CDR2 YFSETQ. This CDR3 is built from 15 residues.

The V and J genes are TRBV20-1 and TRBJ1-1; the D gene is possibly TRBD1 (6 bases). Trimming removed 3 bases at V and 7 bases at J, with 12 bases between. Germline V gives CDR1 DFQATT, CDR2 SNEGSKA (reference sequence). The CDR3 is 12 residues long. CDR3 sequence reads: CSASRTVREAFF. The CDR3 bases are TGCAGTGCTAGTAGGACAGTACGTGAAGCTTTCTTT.

This clonotype appeared many times. This sequence joins TRBV7-9 and TRBJ1-1; D unclear. Germline V gives CDR1 SEHNR, CDR2 FQNEAQ (reference sequence). CDR3 length: 10 residues. The V end lost 3 bases, the J end lost 6 bases, and 2 bases lay between the germline ends. CDR3 in amino acids: CASSFPEAFF. The CDR3 DNA reads as TGTGCCAGCAGCTTTCCTGAAGCTTTCTTT.

V is TRBV20-1 and J is TRBJ1-5; 9 positions agree with TRBD1. The germline CDR1 and CDR2 sequences are DFQATT and SNEGSKA (reference sequence). Trimming at V came to 5 bases and at J to 2 bases, leaving 10 bases not matched to a gene. There are 16 residues in the CDR3. CDR3 sequence (DNA): TGCAGTGCTTACCTACAGGGGGCGATCGGCAATCAGCCCCAGCATTTT. Translated, it gives CSAYLQGAIGNQPQHF.

The genes are TRBV7-9 and TRBJ2-1; perhaps D is TRBD1 or TRBD2 (5 bases each). From germline, CDR1 is SEHNR and CDR2 FQNEAQ (reference sequence). The V and J ends lost 4 bases and 2 bases respectively, with 18 bases between them. The CDR3 extends over 17 amino acids. The CDR3 DNA reads as TGTGCCAGCAGCTCGAACCCGGGACGCAAAACCTACAATGAGCAGTTCTTC. Protein sequence: CASSSNPGRKTYNEQFF.

This clonotype was observed a handful of times. This chain connects TRBV20-1 to TRBJ2-3; no clear D. The CDR3 runs 14 residues. The V end was cut by 6 bases, the J end by 5 bases, with 18 bases between. Germline V gene data show CDR1 as DFQATT and CDR2 as SNEGSKA (reference sequence). This chain's CDR3 is CSATRDVRKDTQYF. The CDR3, as DNA: TGCAGTGCCACCCGAGACGTCCGGAAAGATACGCAGTATTTT.

The J gene is TRBJ2-3, the V gene TRBV5-1, with 7 bases matching TRBD2. Trimming cost V 0 bases and J 7 bases; bases outside gene matches: 8. The CDR3 length is 15 residues. Per germline, CDR1 SGHRS and CDR2 YFSETQ. In DNA, the CDR3 is TGCGCCAGCAGCTTGGCCGGGCGGGAGACTCATACGCAGTATTTT. This sequence encodes CASSLAGRETHTQYF.

J is TRBJ2-6 and V is TRBV7-2; D is perhaps TRBD1 (5 bases). Germline loops: CDR1 SGHTA, CDR2 FQGNSA. This CDR3 has 14 amino acids. The V end lost 4 bases, the J end lost 4 bases, and 8 bases lay between the germline ends. This chain's CDR3 is CASSYAGGANVLTF. The CDR3, as DNA: TGTGCCAGCAGCTACGCAGGGGGGGCCAACGTCCTGACTTTC.

The chain recombines TRBV10-3 with TRBJ2-1, with 12 bases that match TRBD2. This CDR3 is 16 amino acids long. Trimming cost V 10 bases and J 10 bases; bases outside gene matches: 17. Germline lookup yields CDR1 ENHRY and CDR2 SYGVKD. The CDR3 coding sequence is TGTGCCACCTTATTCAACCCGACTAGCGGGGGTGGCGAGCAGTTCTTC. Translating it yields CATLFNPTSGGGEQFF.

V usage is TRBV12-3 or TRBV12-4 and J usage is TRBJ2-5; a weak D match, TRBD2 (6 bases). V was pared by 6 bases and J by 5 bases, with 16 bases between. CDR3 length equals 14 residues. The CDR3 reads CASRRDSTSETQYF. The CDR3 region has the DNA TGTGCCAGCAGACGGGACTCCACCTCCGAGACCCAGTACTTC.

V and J are TRBV27 and TRBJ2-5; D may be TRBD2 (6 bases). V lost 5 bases and J 4 bases, leaving 20 bases between the germline ends. Looked up from germline, CDR1 is MNHEY and CDR2 is SMNVEV (reference sequence). CDR3 length: 16 residues. In nucleotides, the CDR3 is TGTGCCAGCAGTAGATGGTCCCGGGGACTGAGAGAGACCCAGTACTTC. Protein product: CASSRWSRGLRETQYF.

The CDR3 spells CSARVPPDRGFSYTF. CDR3 nucleotide sequence: TGCAGTGCTAGAGTTCCCCCGGACAGGGGGTTTAGCTACACCTTC. The rearrangement uses TRBV20-1 and TRBJ1-2, with TRBD1 matching over 10 bases. The V gene's germline CDR1 is DFQATT and CDR2 SNEGSKA (reference sequence). V was pared by 1 base and J by 9 bases, with 11 bases of the junction left unmatched. This CDR3 has 15 residues.

This clonotype was seen only a few times. This chain uses TRBV20-1 with TRBJ2-1; D may be TRBD2 (5 bases). There are 12 residues in the CDR3. Trimming took 0 bases from V and 10 from J, leaving 10 bases between them. The germline gives CDR1 DFQATT, CDR2 SNEGSKA (reference sequence). CDR3 sequence: CSAREFSDEQFF. For the CDR3, the DNA is TGCAGTGCTAGAGAATTTAGCGACGAGCAGTTCTTC.

This clonotype occurred a few times. The rearrangement joins TRBV11-1 to TRBJ2-1; TRBD2 agrees at 11 bases. Germline V gene data show CDR1 as SGHAT and CDR2 as FQDESV (reference sequence). With V trimmed by 3 bases and J by 0 bases, 7 bases remained unmatched. CDR3 length equals 18 residues. The CDR3 here is CASSLPLTSGVSYNEQFF. The CDR3 nucleotides are TGTGCCAGCAGCTTGCCGTTGACTAGCGGGGTCTCCTACAATGAGCAGTTCTTC.

J is TRBJ2-1 and V is TRBV9; 8 bases agree with TRBD2. Germline V gene lookup returns CDR1 SGDLS and CDR2 YYNGEE. The junction had 4 bases not matched to a gene; V was cut back by 4 bases and J by 4 bases. The length of the CDR3 is 14 residues. CDR3 amino acids: CASSLLAEYNEQFF. The CDR3 nucleotides read TGTGCCAGCAGCTTACTAGCGGAGTACAATGAGCAGTTCTTC.